This T cell receptor (beta chain) originates from a study of shared clonotypes between healthy human individuals. Study background: Each donor's CD8 memory used one plate, CD8 naive two, each CD4 subset three. Overall study results and limits: Among donors, sharing of clonotypes was expected to be affected by sequencing depth. Sharing across four donors was seen in about 5% of naive CD4 clonotypes. Non-shared clonotypes were found to have lower generation probabilities than the clonotypes that were shared by all four of the sorted-subset donors.

Positively selected for CCR7, the CD45RO-negative cells used as naive CD8 cells excluded terminally differentiated effector memory CD45RA+ cells. Data came from immunoSEQ multiplex PCR; TCRdb stores just in-frame clones and leaves some out. This sample has roughly 770,000 clones; around 96% occur once, and the top ten carry 0.2% to 0.25%. Losses at the gene ends were 0 bases for V and 8 bases for J; bases not matched to a gene: 8. CDR3 length: 18 residues. Germline loops: CDR1 SGHTA, CDR2 FQGNSA. Worth noting for this clone: The antigen is not known.

This TCR was recovered from a man aged 25 to 45 in good health. This chain joins TRBV7-2 and TRBJ2-1, with 15 positions matching TRBD2. Sequencing was done on a sample of naive CD8+ T cells sorted from blood. CDR3 loop: CASSLAQGTSGRPHEQFF. The CDR3 DNA reads as TGTGCCAGCAGCTTAGCGCAGGGGACTAGCGGGAGGCCCCATGAGCAGTTCTTC.